This TCR beta chain was identified during a study of cytomegalovirus exposure and HLA in healthy donors. Study results and caveats: Clonal expansion, a later analysis showed, was greater in HLA-associated TCR beta chains than in equally common others.

The CDR3 spans 14 residues. The V gene's germline CDR1 is SGHVS and CDR2 FQNEAQ. J gave up 4 bases and V 5 bases, and 5 bases lay outside the gene matches. Points on this clone: What it binds is not known.

PCR employed 60 Vbeta and 13 Jbeta primers. This table comes from immunoSEQ multiplex PCR, and its TCRdb copy is limited to in-frame clones, with some not included. The data show approximately 150,000 clones, more than 60% seen once. The clonotype was recovered from a woman aged 55-69 years in good health and CMV-seronegative. Sequences were obtained from PBMCs. The rearrangement joins TRBV7-8 to TRBJ1-5; 7 bases align to TRBD1. The CDR3 here is CASSQGTANQPQHF. The CDR3 bases are TGTGCCAGCAGCCAAGGGACAGCTAATCAGCCCCAGCATTTT. Using reference TRBV7-8 and TRBJ1-5 for the parts outside the CDR3, the full variable domain is GAGVSQSPRYKVAKRGQDVALRCDPISGHVSLFWYQQALGQGPEFLTYFQNEAQLDKSGLPSDRFFAERPEGSVSTLKIQRTQQEDSAVYLCASSQGTANQPQHFGDGTRLSIL.